These 18 T cell receptor beta chains originate from one sample sequenced in a study of blood T cell repertoires in COVID-19. The repertoire was sequenced with immunoSEQ multiplex PCR; TCRdb's copy has only in-frame clones and lacks some. The top ten hold approximately 5.1% of the sample, which has over 250,000 clones, 65% to 90% seen once. Sequenced: peripheral blood. The receptors here all came from a man aged 45-60 years with active or convalescent COVID-19.

The chain recombines TRBV9 with TRBJ2-5, with D maybe TRBD2 (7 bases). This CDR3 has 16 amino acids. Germline V gene data show CDR1 as SGDLS and CDR2 as YYNGEE. Trimming pared 3 bases from V and 5 bases from J, leaving 20 bases between. The DNA for the CDR3 is TGTGCCAGCAGCGAGAGGGGGTCGCGGGGGATGGAGACCCAGTACTTC. This encodes CASSERGSRGMETQYF.

This sequence joins TRBV27 and TRBJ2-1, with 9 bases fitting TRBD2. Germline V gene data show CDR1 as MNHEY and CDR2 as SMNVEV (reference sequence). There are 15 residues in the CDR3. The junction had 9 bases not matched to a gene; V was cut back by 3 bases and J by 9 bases. The CDR3 nucleotides read TGTGCCAGCAGTTTGGGCGGGAGGGTTTTAACTGAGCAGTTCTTC. It is translated as CASSLGGRVLTEQFF.

Here the CDR3 DNA reads TGTGCCAGCAGGATGGAGAGGGACACCGGGGAGCTGTTTTTT. This translates into CASRMERDTGELFF. The V call is TRBV25-1, the J call TRBJ2-2, with D maybe TRBD2 (5 bases). Trimming pared 6 bases from V and 3 bases from J, leaving 11 bases between. Germline CDR1 MGHDK, CDR2 SYGVNS. The CDR3 contains 14 residues.

This chain uses TRBV7-9 with TRBJ2-3; 8 positions agree with TRBD1. In germline, CDR1 is SEHNR, CDR2 FQNEAQ (reference sequence). The CDR3 extends over 16 amino acids. V shed 1 base, J shed 3 bases, and the junction held 6 bases outside the gene matches. The CDR3 DNA follows: TGTGCCAGCAGCTTAGGGACAGGGAATCCGACAGATACGCAGTATTTT. Amino acid sequence: CASSLGTGNPTDTQYF.

CDR3 sequence: CASSLAGAPSNQPQHF. The CDR3 coding sequence is TGTGCCAGCAGCTTAGCAGGGGCACCTAGCAATCAGCCCCAGCATTTT. The chain recombines TRBV5-6 with TRBJ1-5; tentative D call: TRBD1 (6 bases). Germline V gives CDR1 SGHDT, CDR2 YYEEEE. Trimming shortened V by 2 bases and J by 0 bases, and 12 bases separated the two germline ends. The length of the CDR3 is 16 residues.

In this sample, this clone turned up a few times. CDR3 nucleotides: TGTGCCAGCAGTGAATATGCAGGGACTGGAAACACCATATATTTT. This sequence encodes CASSEYAGTGNTIYF. J is TRBJ1-3 and V is TRBV25-1; TRBD1 is a possible D gene (5 bases). Trimming stripped 0 bases from V and 2 bases from J, with 8 bases between. Looked up from germline, CDR1 is MGHDK and CDR2 is SYGVNS. The CDR3 sequence is 15 residues long.

V gene TRBV18 combines with J gene TRBJ1-5; TRBD1 agrees at 11 bases. Germline V lookup: CDR1 KGHSH, CDR2 LQKENI. The CDR3 is 15 residues long. Trimming removed 3 bases from V and 4 bases from J; junction bases left unmatched: 2. The DNA of the CDR3 is TGTGCCAGCTCACCGGGGACAGGGGGAAATCAGCCCCAGCATTTT. The encoded protein is CASSPGTGGNQPQHF.

The chain recombines TRBV3-1 (or the pseudogene TRBV3-2) with TRBJ1-2; the D gene is possibly TRBD1 (6 bases). Trimming left V 3 bases short and J 4 bases short, with 15 bases between. The CDR3 spans 15 residues. CDR1 and CDR2 (germline): LGHDT, YNNKEL (reference sequence). CDR3 in DNA: TGTGCCAGCAGCCAGGGCGGGGGCTCTGGCTATGGCTACACCTTC. Translated, it gives CASSQGGGSGYGYTF.

Concerning this clone: The identical CDR3 is also encoded by other nucleotide sequences in the sample. CDR3 sequence: CASSLGGADGELFF. The CDR3 DNA reads as TGTGCCAGCAGTCTGGGAGGCGCGGACGGGGAGCTGTTTTTT. The V gene is TRBV13, the J gene TRBJ2-2; possible D gene TRBD2, 6 bases. From germline, CDR1 is PRHDT and CDR2 FYEKMQ (reference sequence). V was trimmed by 6 bases and J by 7 bases, leaving 15 bases between them. This CDR3 comprises 14 residues.

The DNA of the CDR3 is TGTGCCAGCAGTACCCCTCGTCGGGACAGGTACATGAACACTGAAGCTTTCTTT. Protein: CASSTPRRDRYMNTEAFF. The chain couples TRBV6-2 or TRBV6-3 to TRBJ1-1, with 8 bases that match TRBD1. CDR1 MNHEY and CDR2 SVGEGT come from the germline V gene. The CDR3 loop spans 18 amino acids. With V trimmed by 5 bases and J by 0 bases, 14 bases remained unmatched.

CDR3 residues: CASSFCRVLCSYEQYF. Here the CDR3 DNA reads TGTGCCAGCAGTTTCTGCAGGGTATTATGCTCCTACGAGCAGTACTTC. V gene TRBV6-5 combines with J gene TRBJ2-7; tentatively, D is TRBD1 (5 bases). V dropped 4 bases and J dropped 0 bases, with 16 bases sitting between them. Per the germline V gene, CDR1 is MNHEY and CDR2 is SVGAGI. CDR3 size: 16 residues.

The chain has TRBV4-1 and TRBJ2-7, with 10 bases that match TRBD1. Germline V gives CDR1 MGHRA, CDR2 YSYEKL. J lost 9 bases, V lost 0 bases, and 11 bases had no gene match. The CDR3 extends over 16 amino acids. The CDR3 sequence is CASSQDSRTGGRGQYF. The CDR3 DNA sequence: TGCGCCAGCAGCCAAGATTCCCGGACAGGGGGGCGCGGGCAGTACTTC.

This clone has a single count. The gene calls are TRBV11-2 and TRBJ1-3, with a possible D match to TRBD1 (6 bases). The CDR3 is 17 residues long. Germline V gene sequence: CDR1 SGHAT, CDR2 FQNNGV. Trimming removed 2 bases at V and 2 bases at J, with 16 bases between. CDR3 DNA sequence: TGTGCCAGCAGCTTAATCGGGCTCCGGACAGCTGGAAACACCATATATTTT. It yields the protein CASSLIGLRTAGNTIYF.

This clone was seen just once. V gene TRBV19 combines with J gene TRBJ1-2; tentative D call: TRBD1 (5 bases). This CDR3 is built from 14 residues. The V and J ends lost 5 bases and 4 bases respectively, with 14 bases between them. Germline V lookup: CDR1 LNHDA, CDR2 SQIVND (reference sequence). This chain's CDR3 is CASSLQRDSYGYTF. CDR3 sequence (DNA): TGTGCCAGTAGTCTTCAAAGAGACAGCTATGGCTACACCTTC.

The chain carries TRBV7-2 and TRBJ2-2, with TRBD2 matching 8 bases. V lost 1 base, J lost 4 bases, and 5 bases stayed unmatched. CDR3 length: 16 residues. Germline V gene sequence: CDR1 SGHTA, CDR2 FQGNSA. The CDR3, as DNA: TGTGCCAGCAGCTTAGTCCCGGGAGGGGTCACCGGGGAGCTGTTTTTT. It codes for CASSLVPGGVTGELFF.

This clone was observed once. The chain combines TRBV30 with TRBJ2-1; TRBD2 matches 7 bases. V shed 3 bases and J 3 bases; nucleotides not matched to a gene: 5. Per germline, CDR1 GTSNPN and CDR2 SVGIG (reference sequence). CDR3 size: 14 residues. In nucleotides, the CDR3 is TGTGCCTGGAGCGGACTAGGTGACTACAATGAGCAGTTCTTC. Residues: CAWSGLGDYNEQFF.

The chain recombines TRBV6-5 with TRBJ1-2, with D perhaps matching TRBD1 (5 bases). Germline-derived CDR1 and CDR2 are MNHEY and SVGAGI. The V and J ends lost 2 bases and 8 bases respectively, with 15 bases between them. The length of the CDR3 is 14 residues. The CDR3 sequence: CASSYGQGFGGYTF. DNA for the CDR3: TGTGCCAGCAGTTACGGGCAGGGCTTCGGCGGCTACACCTTC.

The rearrangement uses TRBV19 and TRBJ1-1; perhaps TRBD1 as D (5 bases). V was shortened by 5 bases and J by 6 bases, with 7 bases between the two germline ends. Germline CDR1 LNHDA, CDR2 SQIVND (reference sequence). CDR3 length: 11 amino acids. The CDR3 region has the DNA TGTGCCAGTAGTGACAGAGCTGAAGCTTTCTTT. Residues: CASSDRAEAFF.